Here is one TCR beta chain with its context. Antigen: not known. These data are taken from a study of cytomegalovirus exposure and HLA in healthy donors. Looking at the study overall: HLA-typed donors contributed 65 million to 95 million unique TCRs, which were held in an early data release. Regarding the study as a whole: According to a later analysis, most TCR beta chains associated with CMV appeared HLA-restricted.

Germline loops: CDR1 SGHNT, CDR2 YYREEE (reference sequence). Trimming removed 0 bases at V and 4 bases at J, with 17 bases between. The CDR3 consists of 17 residues. PCR amplification relied on 60 Vbeta primers (plus 13 Jbeta primers). TCRdb keeps only in-frame clones here, not all; method: immunoSEQ multiplex PCR. The sample has some 110,000 clones; about 80% are singletons. The sample consisted of PBMCs. The chain is built from TRBV5-4 and TRBJ2-1; D perhaps matches TRBD2 (5 bases). The source is a man aged 25 to 40 in good health and CMV-seropositive. Here the CDR3 reads CASSLVPGSRGYNEQFF. The CDR3 nucleotides read TGTGCCAGCAGCTTGGTCCCGGGGAGTCGGGGATACAATGAGCAGTTCTTC.